This entry lists 31 T cell receptor beta chains sequenced from one sample in a study of T cell clonotyping in hematopoietic cell transplantation. Time point: recipient sample about 28 days before transplant, after cytoreduction. Repertoires were generated with immunoSEQ multiplex PCR, while TCRdb's copy carries only in-frame clones and drops some. The sample consists of roughly 40,000 clones, around 85% of them appearing once. Here the sequenced sample was peripheral blood mononuclear cells, taken before stem cell transplant. These receptors were obtained from a man in his 60s with acute myeloid leukemia. Some clones in this sample may be carry-over from other donors' samples.

The chain recombines TRBV9 with TRBJ2-3; 9 nucleotides agree with TRBD2. The CDR3 is made up of 15 amino acids. Trimming cost V 0 bases and J 5 bases; bases outside gene matches: 4. The germline CDR1 and CDR2 sequences are SGDLS and YYNGEE. As DNA, the CDR3 is TGTGCCAGCAGCGTAGTCGGTAGCGGGGGAGATACGCAGTATTTT. It translates to CASSVVGSGGDTQYF.

The gene calls are TRBV9 and TRBJ2-5, with a tentative D call TRBD2 (6 bases). This CDR3 has 13 residues. V lost 4 bases and J 9 bases, leaving 16 bases between the germline ends. Germline lookup yields CDR1 SGDLS and CDR2 YYNGEE. The CDR3 loop reads CASSPVGGGAQYF. The CDR3, as DNA: TGTGCCAGCAGCCCAGTGGGGGGAGGAGCCCAGTACTTC.

V is TRBV25-1 and J is TRBJ1-2; D unresolved. This CDR3 is 13 amino acids long. Trimming pared 8 bases from V and 3 bases from J, leaving 13 bases between. Germline CDR1 MGHDK, CDR2 SYGVNS. The CDR3 DNA reads as TGTGCCAGCGCCATCGCAGGAGACTATGGCTACACCTTC. Encoded protein: CASAIAGDYGYTF.

V is TRBV7-2 and J is TRBJ1-5; D remains unclear. Germline V gene data show CDR1 as SGHTA and CDR2 as FQGNSA. The CDR3 runs to 14 residues. V lost 1 base and J lost 4, with 8 bases in between. The CDR3 nucleotides read TGTGCCAGCAGCTTAGTTTCCGGGAATCAGCCCCAGCATTTT. Its protein product is CASSLVSGNQPQHF.

The rearrangement links TRBV4-2 to TRBJ2-4; a possible D gene is TRBD2 (7 bases). Germline assignment: CDR1 LGHNA and CDR2 YNFKEQ. V lost 0 bases to trimming and J lost 1 base, with 13 bases between them. The CDR3 has 17 amino acids. The CDR3 is CASSQDMGGRAKNIQYF. CDR3 in DNA: TGTGCCAGCAGCCAAGATATGGGGGGGCGGGCCAAAAACATTCAGTACTTC.

This clone has just a few counts. The genes are TRBV13 and TRBJ2-7, with 9 bases identical to TRBD2. Germline trimming cut 4 bases from V and 6 bases from J; bases unmatched to any gene: 13. The CDR3 runs 16 residues. In germline, CDR1 is PRHDT, CDR2 FYEKMQ (reference sequence). The CDR3 sequence is CASSSGASSGECEQYF. The DNA for the CDR3 is TGTGCCAGCAGCTCAGGGGCTTCTAGCGGGGAATGCGAGCAGTACTTC.

This sequence joins TRBV9 and TRBJ2-3, with 7 bases aligning to TRBD2. This CDR3 is 16 amino acids long. V was clipped by 6 bases and J by 2 bases; unmatched bases: 12. Germline V lookup: CDR1 SGDLS, CDR2 YYNGEE. The DNA of the CDR3 is TGTGCCAGCACCCGAGGCCGGGACTACATCACAGATACGCAGTATTTT. Its translation is CASTRGRDYITDTQYF.

The chain joins TRBV7-2 to TRBJ1-6, with 11 bases matching TRBD1. The CDR3 consists of 19 residues. Germline V CDR1 and CDR2: SGHTA, FQGNSA. V gave up 1 base and J gave up 7 bases; unmatched junction bases: 12. CDR3 in DNA: TGTGCCAGCAGCTTAGGTGGGACAGGGGGGAAGGTCCGGAATTCACCCCTCCACTTT. It specifies CASSLGGTGGKVRNSPLHF.

J is TRBJ1-2 and V is TRBV7-9; D call uncertain. Trimming left V 3 bases short and J 7 bases short, with 18 bases between. The CDR3 covers 15 residues. Germline loops: CDR1 SEHNR, CDR2 FQNEAQ (reference sequence). The CDR3 region is CASSLSGAAVVGYTF. As DNA, the CDR3 is TGTGCCAGCAGCTTGTCAGGCGCGGCGGTGGTTGGCTACACCTTC. Variable domain in full (rest from reference TRBV7-9 and TRBJ1-2): DTGVSQNPRHKITKRGQNVTFRCDPISEHNRLYWYRQTLGQGPEFLTYFQNEAQLEKSRLLSDRFSAERPKGSFSTLEIQRTEQGDSAMYLCASSLSGAAVVGYTFGSGTRLTVV.

CDR3 amino acids: CASSYGGGNTEAFF. DNA for the CDR3: TGCGCCAGCAGCTACGGAGGTGGGAACACTGAAGCTTTCTTT. The rearrangement uses TRBV5-1 and TRBJ1-1, with unresolved D. Germline V CDR1 and CDR2: SGHRS, YFSETQ. This CDR3 region has 14 residues. The V end lost 3 bases, the J end lost 1 base, and 10 bases lay between the germline ends.

V and J are TRBV29-1 and TRBJ1-2; 9 nucleotides agree with TRBD1. The CDR3 is 15 amino acids. Unmatched junction bases numbered 12, after V lost 7 bases and J lost 3 bases. The germline V gene has CDR1 SQVTM and CDR2 ANQGSEA. The CDR3 DNA sequence: TGCAGCGGGACAACCGGGACAGGGTCGGACTATGGCTACACCTTC. It specifies CSGTTGTGSDYGYTF.

The chain couples TRBV4-1 to TRBJ2-1, with D hard to call. V was clipped by 1 base and J by 0 bases, with 13 bases between them. The germline CDR1 and CDR2 sequences are MGHRA and YSYEKL. CDR3 size: 17 residues. The CDR3 DNA reads as TGCGCCAGCAGCCAAGCTCCCCAAGAAAGCTCCTACAATGAGCAGTTCTTC. Its protein product is CASSQAPQESSYNEQFF.

The chain is built from TRBV6-1 and TRBJ1-6, with TRBD1 matching 8 bases. The CDR3 extends over 14 amino acids. CDR1 is MNHNS and CDR2 is SASEGT in the germline V gene. Trimming at V came to 7 bases and at J to 14 bases, leaving 13 bases not matched to a gene. The CDR3 protein is CASTPGTGLLTLHF. The CDR3 DNA reads TGTGCCAGCACTCCCGGGACAGGACTTCTCACCCTCCACTTT.

This clone appeared once. The V call is TRBV11-2, the J call TRBJ1-5; possibly TRBD1 for D (5 bases). This CDR3 region has 13 residues. CDR1 SGHAT and CDR2 FQNNGV come from the germline V gene. The V end was cut by 2 bases, the J end by 4 bases, with 6 bases between. This chain's CDR3 is CASSLKGNQPQHF. CDR3 sequence (DNA): TGTGCCAGCAGCTTAAAGGGGAATCAGCCCCAGCATTTT.

This clone was found once. The J gene is TRBJ1-6, the V gene TRBV9, with D possibly matching TRBD1 (6 bases). Germline V CDR1 and CDR2: SGDLS, YYNGEE. The length of the CDR3 is 13 residues. V dropped 4 bases and J dropped 7 bases, with 9 bases sitting between them. The CDR3 DNA sequence: TGTGCCAGCAGCCCAAGGGGGAATTCACCCCTCCACTTT. This encodes CASSPRGNSPLHF.

This chain joins TRBV4-2 and TRBJ2-4, with TRBD2 matching 7 bases. V shed 1 base, J shed 7 bases, and the junction held 4 bases outside the gene matches. Per the germline V gene, CDR1 is LGHNA and CDR2 is YNFKEQ. The CDR3 contains 14 residues. CDR3 in DNA: TGTGCCAGCAGCCAAGGGGGAGGGGATAACATTCAGTACTTC. It yields the protein CASSQGGGDNIQYF.

The count of this clone is one. This sequence joins TRBV4-3 and TRBJ1-2, with 10 bases lining up with TRBD1. CDR3 length: 15 residues. Losses at the gene ends were 2 bases for V and 3 bases for J; bases not matched to a gene: 3. The germline gives CDR1 LGHNA, CDR2 YSLEER. The CDR3 nucleotides are TGCGCCAGCAGCCAAAGGGACAGGGGACACTATGGCTACACCTTC. Translated, it gives CASSQRDRGHYGYTF.

This clone was observed a handful of times. The chain joins TRBV10-3 to TRBJ1-5; no definite D call. The CDR3 is made up of 14 amino acids. The germline V and J ends were trimmed by 0 bases and 5 bases, with 8 bases remaining between them. Germline-derived CDR1 and CDR2 are ENHRY and SYGVKD. This CDR3 reads CAISESPYYQPQHF. CDR3 DNA sequence: TGTGCCATCAGTGAGTCACCCTATTATCAGCCCCAGCATTTT.

The rearrangement uses TRBV14 and TRBJ2-5; the D is unclear. This CDR3 spans 15 amino acids. Germline CDR1 is SGHDN and CDR2 is FVKESK. Trimming took 1 base from V and 1 from J, leaving 10 bases between them. DNA of the CDR3: TGTGCCAGCAGCCAAGCAACTATACCCCAAGAGACCCAGTACTTC. Translated, it gives CASSQATIPQETQYF.

The chain recombines TRBV5-1 with TRBJ1-3; TRBD1 agrees at 7 bases. This CDR3 region has 15 residues. The V gene end was trimmed by 5 bases and the J gene end by 2 bases; junction bases not matched to a gene: 7. The germline V gene has CDR1 SGHRS and CDR2 YFSETQ. CDR3 sequence: CASRPTGVAGNTIYF. The CDR3 region has the DNA TGCGCCAGCAGACCCACAGGGGTTGCTGGAAACACCATATATTTT.

V is TRBV30 and J is TRBJ2-5; 8 positions agree with TRBD2. CDR3 length equals 16 residues. CDR1 and CDR2 (germline): GTSNPN, SVGIG (reference sequence). Trimming took 2 bases from V and 5 from J; bases not matched to a gene: 13. CDR3 in DNA: TGTGCCTGGAGTCTGGGGGGACTAGGAGGCATGGAGACCCAGTACTTC. Translation: CAWSLGGLGGMETQYF.

This chain connects TRBV6-5 to TRBJ2-7; D gene unclear. CDR1 and CDR2 from the germline V gene are MNHEY and SVGAGI. The CDR3 sequence is 14 residues long. Trimming cost V 0 bases and J 2 bases, with 8 bases left between them. Here the CDR3 DNA reads TGTGCCAGCAGTTACTCAGTCAGTCCCTACGAGCAGTACTTC. Encoded protein: CASSYSVSPYEQYF.

The chain is built from TRBV7-2 and TRBJ2-3; D is perhaps TRBD1 (6 bases). Trimming left V 3 bases short and J 3 bases short, with 16 bases between. Germline CDR1 SGHTA, CDR2 FQGNSA. The CDR3 consists of 16 residues. DNA for the CDR3: TGTGCCAGCAGCTTGGACCACAGGGATCGGACAGATACGCAGTATTTT. Encoded protein: CASSLDHRDRTDTQYF.

The gene calls are TRBV28 and TRBJ2-3; the match to TRBD2 covers 9 bases. The V segment lost 7 bases and the J segment 2 bases; nucleotides outside the gene matches: 10. Germline-derived CDR1 and CDR2 are MDHEN and SYDVKM. The CDR3 extends over 16 amino acids. DNA of the CDR3: TGTGCCAGCACCCGTCTCGGCGGGGGGGCCACAGATACGCAGTATTTT. It codes for CASTRLGGGATDTQYF.

This chain connects TRBV28 to TRBJ1-5, with D perhaps TRBD1 (5 bases). Germline V lookup: CDR1 MDHEN, CDR2 SYDVKM. The V and J ends lost 3 bases and 6 bases respectively, with 18 bases between them. The CDR3 is 16 amino acids. The CDR3, as DNA: TGTGCCAGCAGTTTTTATGGTGAAGGGGTCGGTCAGCCCCAGCATTTT. It translates to CASSFYGEGVGQPQHF. Together with reference TRBV28 and TRBJ1-5, the CDR3 gives the full variable domain: DVKVTQSSRYLVKRTGEKVFLECVQDMDHENMFWYRQDPGLGLRLIYFSYDVKMKEKGDIPEGYSVSREKKERFSLILESASTNQTSMYLCASSFYGEGVGQPQHFGDGTRLSIL.

The V and J genes are TRBV19 and TRBJ2-2, with 12 bases aligning to TRBD1. The V gene's germline CDR1 is LNHDA and CDR2 SQIVND (reference sequence). The CDR3 contains 15 residues. Trimming at V came to 7 bases and at J to 7 bases, leaving 7 bases not matched to a gene. The CDR3 is CASTPGQGASGELFF. CDR3 nucleotide sequence: TGTGCCAGTACCCCGGGACAGGGGGCTAGCGGGGAGCTGTTTTTT.

This clone appeared a few times. The rearrangement uses TRBV4-2 and TRBJ1-5; TRBD1 is a possible D gene (5 bases). The CDR3 sequence is 14 residues long. Per germline, CDR1 LGHNA and CDR2 YNFKEQ. V was cut by 1 base and J by 9 bases, with 13 bases left in between. As DNA, the CDR3 is TGTGCCAGCAGCCAAGGGAGGGGTATGGGGCCCCAGCATTTT. It yields the protein CASSQGRGMGPQHF.

This chain links TRBV9 with TRBJ2-1, with a tentative D call TRBD2 (5 bases). V lost 3 bases, J lost 9 bases, and 13 bases lay in between. The CDR3 consists of 13 residues. CDR1 and CDR2 (germline): SGDLS, YYNGEE. CDR3 DNA sequence: TGTGCCAGCAGCGCACTCCCCGGGGTTGAGCAGTTCTTC. This sequence encodes CASSALPGVEQFF.

J is TRBJ1-6 and V is TRBV18; D perhaps matches TRBD1 (5 bases). CDR1 is KGHSH and CDR2 is LQKENI in the germline V gene. Deletions cut 3 bases from V and 13 bases from J, with 10 bases between. There are 12 residues in the CDR3. Written as DNA, the CDR3 is TGTGCCAGCTCACCCTCGGAGGGGCCCCTCCACTTT. This gives the protein CASSPSEGPLHF.

The rearrangement links TRBV2 to TRBJ2-1; 10 bases are shared with TRBD1. Losses at the gene ends were 8 bases for V and 8 bases for J; bases not matched to a gene: 15. The germline V gene encodes CDR1 SNHLY and CDR2 FYNNEI. The CDR3 loop spans 16 amino acids. The CDR3 spells CASAVRQGAGIDEQFF. The CDR3 coding sequence is TGTGCCAGCGCAGTAAGACAGGGGGCTGGGATCGATGAGCAGTTCTTC. Looking up the rest from reference TRBV2 and TRBJ2-1 gives the full variable domain: EPEVTQTPSHQVTQMGQEVILRCVPISNHLYFYWYRQILGQKVEFLVSFYNNEISEKSEIFDDQFSVERPDGSNFTLKIRSTKLEDSAMYFCASAVRQGAGIDEQFFGPGTRLTVL.

V and J are TRBV5-5 and TRBJ1-4; D unclear. This CDR3 has 14 amino acids. CDR1 is SGHKS, CDR2 YYEKEE, per germline (reference sequence). The germline V and J ends were trimmed by 4 bases and 2 bases, with 9 bases remaining between them. The CDR3 coding sequence is TGTGCCAGCAGCACGTGGAGCACTAATGAAAAACTGTTTTTT. Translated: CASSTWSTNEKLFF. Full variable domain (outside the CDR3, taken from reference TRBV5-5 and TRBJ1-4): DAGVTQSPTHLIKTRGQQVTLRCSPISGHKSVSWYQQVLGQGPQFIFQYYEKEERGRGNFPDRFSARQFPNYSSELNVNALLLGDSALYLCASSTWSTNEKLFFGSGTQLSVL.